Sequencing of this T cell receptor beta chain was carried out in a study of cytomegalovirus exposure and HLA in healthy donors. Study as a whole: Of roughly 400 genotyped donors, 81% clustered with self-reported Caucasian donors. Broader study findings: Cytomegalovirus status, reportedly, was diagnosed with high specificity and sensitivity by the classifier.

In the PCR, 60 Vbeta and 13 Jbeta primers were used. Assay used: immunoSEQ multiplex PCR; TCRdb lists only in-frame clones, some missing. This repertoire includes approximately 110,000 clones. With regard to this clone: Antigen: not known.

CDR1 is SGHRS, CDR2 YFSETQ, per germline. Trimming removed 0 bases from V and 3 bases from J, with 13 bases in between. The CDR3 is 15 residues long. The source is a man aged 45 to 65 in good health and CMV-seronegative. The chain has TRBV5-1 and TRBJ2-7, with D uncertain. Sequencing used PBMCs. In DNA form, the CDR3 reads TGCGCCAGCAGCTTGGAGTTAGGTACGGGCTACGAGCAGTACTTC. Translating gives CASSLELGTGYEQYF.